Below are 11 T cell receptor beta chains sequenced from a single sample in a study of T cells in women clearing cervical HPV infection. Sequenced by immunoSEQ multiplex PCR; TCRdb stores in-frame clones only, minus some. The sample data list 40,000 to 60,000 clones. Sequences were obtained from blood buffy coat. These receptors were taken from a woman aged 18-70 years with a cervical HPV16 infection that either progressed to CIN3+ or cleared (not recorded which).

The CDR3 here is CASTLRGAGGTLFEQYF. The DNA read from the CDR3 is TGTGCCAGCACCTTGCGGGGGGCGGGAGGTACTCTTTTCGAG. The chain employs TRBV2 and TRBJ2-7; 8 bases are shared with TRBD2. The CDR3 extends 3 residues past the end of the read, so its final part is completed from the germline J gene. V lost 7 bases and J lost 6; bases outside the gene matches: 20. This CDR3 is 17 amino acids long. Germline V CDR1 and CDR2: SNHLY, FYNNEI.

Incomplete CDR3 DNA: TGTGCCAGCAGCTTCTGGACAGGGGTTAACTATGGC. Protein sequence: CASSFWTGVNYG. The whole CDR3 sequence reads CASSFWTGVNYGYTF. The chain recombines TRBV7-9 with TRBJ1-2, with TRBD1 matching 9 bases. The read comes to an end 3 residues before the CDR3 does, leaving the germline J gene to fill in the end. Germline V gene data show CDR1 as SEHNR and CDR2 as FQNEAQ (reference sequence). There are 15 residues in the CDR3. V lost 3 bases to trimming and J lost 1 base; unmatched junction nucleotides: 3.

A word on this clone: The CDR3 goes on 3 residues after the read ends, and that part is filled in from the germline J gene. This sequence joins TRBV5-1 and TRBJ2-1, with 7 bases that match TRBD2. CDR3 length: 17 amino acids. Trimming removed 5 bases from V and 0 bases from J; junction bases left unmatched: 11. Germline loops: CDR1 SGHRS, CDR2 YFSETQ. The CDR3 is CASRQGGSYSSYNEQFF. The DNA read from the CDR3 is TGCGCCAGCAGGCAGGGAGGGAGTTATAGCTCCTACAATGAG.

Turning to this clone: The missing CDR3 end, 3 residues past where the read stops, is filled in from the germline J gene. The gene calls are TRBV30 and TRBJ1-2; perhaps TRBD1 as D (5 bases). CDR3 length equals 16 residues. Per the germline V gene, CDR1 is GTSNPN and CDR2 is SVGIG (reference sequence). CDR3 residues: CAWSVPTQVGSAGYTF. The sequenced CDR3 bases are TGTGCCTGGAGTGTACCCACACAGGTGGGGAGCGCAGGC.

Of note for this clone: Read coverage stops 3 residues before the CDR3 terminus; the germline J gene supplies the remainder. The chain combines TRBV6-2 or TRBV6-3 with TRBJ1-2, with a weak D call TRBD1 (6 bases). The CDR3 runs to 14 residues. Germline V gene data show CDR1 as MNHEY and CDR2 as SVGEGT. V gave up 4 bases and J gave up 4 bases, with 13 bases separating them. CDR3 DNA (partial): TGTGCCAGCAGTTTAGCGGGGGCGATCTATGGC. Translating gives CASSLAGAIYG. The entire CDR3 is CASSLAGAIYGYTF.

As regards this clone: Read coverage stops 3 residues before the CDR3 terminus; the germline J gene supplies the remainder. V usage is TRBV29-1 and J usage is TRBJ1-2; D is perhaps TRBD1 (6 bases). Per germline, CDR1 SQVTM and CDR2 ANQGSEA. The CDR3 is made up of 15 amino acids. CDR3 DNA, as far as it was read: TGCAGCGTTGGGGGGCTCGACGGTAGCTCCTACGAC. Its protein is CSVGGLDGSSYD. Given in full, the CDR3 is CSVGGLDGSSYDYTF. The variable domain in full, with the rest retrieved from reference TRBV29-1 and TRBJ1-2, is SAVISQKPSRDICQRGTSLTIQCQVDSQVTMMFWYRQQPGQSLTLIATANQGSEATYESGFVIDKFPISRPNLTFSTLTVSNMSPEDSSIYLCSVGGLDGSSYDYTFGSGTRLTVV.

Remarks on this clone: Sequencing ends 3 residues short of the CDR3 end; the germline J gene provides the rest. The chain has TRBV29-1 and TRBJ1-4, with 8 positions matching TRBD1. In germline, CDR1 is SQVTM, CDR2 ANQGSEA. The CDR3 totals 13 residues. The CDR3 is CSATGTGQAKLFF. The sequenced CDR3 bases are TGCAGCGCCACGGGGACAGGTCAGGCGAAA. Full variable domain (missing parts from reference TRBV29-1 and TRBJ1-4): SAVISQKPSRDICQRGTSLTIQCQVDSQVTMMFWYRQQPGQSLTLIATANQGSEATYESGFVIDKFPISRPNLTFSTLTVSNMSPEDSSIYLCSATGTGQAKLFFGSGTQLSVL.

With respect to this clone: The read terminates 3 residues ahead of where the CDR3 ends, so the germline J gene completes it. This chain uses TRBV29-1 with TRBJ2-3, with 8 bases identical to TRBD2. From germline, CDR1 is SQVTM and CDR2 ANQGSEA. J was trimmed by 4 bases and V by 5 bases; bases with no gene match: 2. This CDR3 is 12 amino acids long. CDR3 sequence reads: CSVRGGPDTQYF. Incomplete CDR3 DNA: TGCAGCGTTCGGGGGGGCCCAGATACG.

Remarks on this clone: The read ends 3 residues early relative to the CDR3; the germline J gene fills the gap. V and J are TRBV9 and TRBJ2-3; 14 bases map to TRBD2. Looked up from germline, CDR1 is SGDLS and CDR2 is YYNGEE. The CDR3 is 15 amino acids. CDR3 DNA, as far as it was read: TGTGCCAGCAGCGTCGACCCGGGACTAGCGGGAGCG. Protein product: CASSVDPGLAGA. The full CDR3 reads CASSVDPGLAGAQYF.

Notes on this clone: The read falls 3 residues short of the CDR3 end, and the missing part is taken from the germline J gene. The rearrangement links TRBV20-1 to TRBJ2-3; 11 positions match TRBD2. The germline CDR1 and CDR2 sequences are DFQATT and SNEGSKA (reference sequence). This CDR3 is 17 amino acids long. V shed 3 bases, J shed 0 bases, and the junction held 8 bases outside the gene matches. The CDR3 sequence is CSASSLAGGPSTDTQYF. The part of the CDR3 DNA that was read is TGCAGTGCTAGTTCGCTAGCGGGGGGCCCTAGCACAGATACG.

Of note for this clone: The CDR3 end lies 3 residues beyond the end of the read and is filled in from the germline J gene. The V and J genes are TRBV16 and TRBJ1-4, with TRBD1 as a possible D gene (5 bases). The germline gives CDR1 KGHSY, CDR2 FQNENV. This CDR3 is built from 16 residues. This CDR3 reads CASSPTDSSYNSPLFF. The DNA read from the CDR3 is TGTGCCAGCAGTCCAACCGACAGCTCCTATAATTCACCA.